This T cell receptor (beta chain) was captured in a study of cytomegalovirus exposure and HLA in healthy donors. V lost 3 bases to trimming and J lost 3 bases; unmatched junction nucleotides: 5. The CDR3 sequence is 15 residues long. Germline values: CDR1 MRHNA, CDR2 SNTAGT. This PCR relied on a set of 60 Vbeta primers and 13 Jbeta primers. Here immunoSEQ multiplex PCR was the method, and the copy in TCRdb shows in-frame clones only, minus some. Of about 120,000 clones listed, 55% to 75% were seen once; the top ten hold 9.5%. Study-level findings and limits: Reportedly, HLA-A and HLA-B alleles of most subjects were accurately predicted from TCR beta. Information on immune exposure was restricted to one variable (CMV serostatus).

Comment on this clone: No antigen is known for it.

The sequence derives from a woman in her thirties or forties in good health and CMV-seropositive. The rearrangement uses TRBV6-4 and TRBJ2-7; 10 bases match TRBD2. The sequenced sample was PBMCs. Here the CDR3 DNA reads TGTGCCAGCAGTGAGGCTAGCGGGAGTGTCTACGAGCAGTACTTC. It encodes CASSEASGSVYEQYF.